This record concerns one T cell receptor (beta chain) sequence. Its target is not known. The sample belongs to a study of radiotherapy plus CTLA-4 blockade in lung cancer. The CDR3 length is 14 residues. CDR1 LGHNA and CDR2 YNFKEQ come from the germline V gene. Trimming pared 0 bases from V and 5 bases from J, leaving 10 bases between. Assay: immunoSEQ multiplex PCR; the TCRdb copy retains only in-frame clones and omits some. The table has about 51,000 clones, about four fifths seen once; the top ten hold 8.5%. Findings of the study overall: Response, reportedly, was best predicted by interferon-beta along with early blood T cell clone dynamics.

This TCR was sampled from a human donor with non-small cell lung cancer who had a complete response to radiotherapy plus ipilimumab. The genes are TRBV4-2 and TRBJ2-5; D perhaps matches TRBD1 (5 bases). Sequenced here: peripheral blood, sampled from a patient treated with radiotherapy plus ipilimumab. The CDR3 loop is CASSQDPTDETQYF. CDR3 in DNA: TGTGCCAGCAGCCAAGACCCGACAGACGAGACCCAGTACTTC.